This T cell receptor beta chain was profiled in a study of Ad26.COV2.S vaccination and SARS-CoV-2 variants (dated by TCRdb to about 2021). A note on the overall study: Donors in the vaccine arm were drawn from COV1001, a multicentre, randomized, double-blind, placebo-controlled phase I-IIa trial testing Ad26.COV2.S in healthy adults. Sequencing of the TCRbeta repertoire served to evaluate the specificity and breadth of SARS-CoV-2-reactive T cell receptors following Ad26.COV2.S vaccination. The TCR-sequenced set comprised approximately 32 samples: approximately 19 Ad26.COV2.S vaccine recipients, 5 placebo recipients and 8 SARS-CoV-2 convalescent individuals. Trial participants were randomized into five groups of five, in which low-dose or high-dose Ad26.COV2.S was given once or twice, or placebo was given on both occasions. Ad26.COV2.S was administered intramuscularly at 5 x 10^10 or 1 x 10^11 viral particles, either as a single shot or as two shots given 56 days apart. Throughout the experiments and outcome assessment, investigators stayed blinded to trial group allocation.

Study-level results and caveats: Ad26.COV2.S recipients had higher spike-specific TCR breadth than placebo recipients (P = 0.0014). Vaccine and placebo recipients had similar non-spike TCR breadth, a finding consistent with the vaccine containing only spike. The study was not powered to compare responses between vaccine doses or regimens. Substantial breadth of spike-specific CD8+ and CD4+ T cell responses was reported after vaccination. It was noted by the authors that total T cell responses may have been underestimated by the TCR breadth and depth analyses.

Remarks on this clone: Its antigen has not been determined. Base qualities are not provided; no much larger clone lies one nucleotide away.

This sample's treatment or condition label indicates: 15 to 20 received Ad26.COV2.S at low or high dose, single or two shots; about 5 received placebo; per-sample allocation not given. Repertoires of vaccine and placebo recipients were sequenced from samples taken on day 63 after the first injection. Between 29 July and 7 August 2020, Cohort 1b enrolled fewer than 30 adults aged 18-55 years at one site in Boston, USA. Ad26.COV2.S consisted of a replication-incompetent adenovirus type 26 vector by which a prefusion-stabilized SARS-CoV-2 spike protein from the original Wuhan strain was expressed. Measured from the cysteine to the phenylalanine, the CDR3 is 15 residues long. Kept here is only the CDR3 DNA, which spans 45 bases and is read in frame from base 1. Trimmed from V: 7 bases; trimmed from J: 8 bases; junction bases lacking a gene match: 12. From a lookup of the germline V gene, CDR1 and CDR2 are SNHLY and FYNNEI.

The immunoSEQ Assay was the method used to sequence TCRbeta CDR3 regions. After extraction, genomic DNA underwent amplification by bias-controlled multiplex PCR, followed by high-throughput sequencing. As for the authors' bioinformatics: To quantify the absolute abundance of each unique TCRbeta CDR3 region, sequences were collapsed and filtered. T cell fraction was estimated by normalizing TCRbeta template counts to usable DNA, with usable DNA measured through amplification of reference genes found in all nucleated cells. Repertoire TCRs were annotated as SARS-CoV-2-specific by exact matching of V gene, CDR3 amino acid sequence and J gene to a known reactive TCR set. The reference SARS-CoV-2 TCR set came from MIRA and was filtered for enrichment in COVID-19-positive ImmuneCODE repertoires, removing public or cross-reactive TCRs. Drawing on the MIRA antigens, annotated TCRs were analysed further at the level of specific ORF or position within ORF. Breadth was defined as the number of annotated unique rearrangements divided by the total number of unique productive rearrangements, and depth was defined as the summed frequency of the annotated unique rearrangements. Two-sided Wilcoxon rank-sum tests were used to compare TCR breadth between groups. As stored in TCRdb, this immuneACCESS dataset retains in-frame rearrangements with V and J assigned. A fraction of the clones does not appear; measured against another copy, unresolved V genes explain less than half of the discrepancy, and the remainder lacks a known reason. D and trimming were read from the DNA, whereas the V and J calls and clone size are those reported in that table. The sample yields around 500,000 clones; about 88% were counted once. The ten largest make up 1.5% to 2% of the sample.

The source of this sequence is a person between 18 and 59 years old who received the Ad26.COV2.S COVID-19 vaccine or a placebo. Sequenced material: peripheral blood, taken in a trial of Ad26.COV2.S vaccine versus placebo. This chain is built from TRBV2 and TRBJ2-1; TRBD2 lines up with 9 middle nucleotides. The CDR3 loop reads CASTGGSSGTYEQFF. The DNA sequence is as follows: TGTGCCAGCACTGGGGGGTCTAGCGGGACGTATGAGCAGTTCTTC.